A single sample is the source of the 2 T cell receptor beta chains below, sequenced in a study of T cells in Graves' hyperthyroidism and ophthalmopathy. TCR beta CDR3 sequences were amplified from RNA transcripts. The study used the HTBI primer set for a first-round RT-PCR of the TCR CDR3. TCRdb called the multiplex PCR reads again in MiXCR, with one record for every CDR3 protein. The table has about 840,000 distinct CDR3 sequences, around 38% seen once; the top ten hold 7.5% to 9.5%. The source material was blood. The source is a man aged 18 to 29 with Graves' hyperthyroidism.

In its sample, this clonotype was seen a few times. J is TRBJ1-5 and V is TRBV4-2; 7 positions agree with TRBD1. The V segment lost 0 bases and the J segment 6 bases; nucleotides outside the gene matches: 5. Germline V lookup: CDR1 LGHNA, CDR2 YNFKEQ. The CDR3 is 15 residues long. The CDR3 loop is CASSQDPDRAQPQHF. The CDR3 DNA follows: TGTGCCAGCAGCCAAGACCCCGACAGGGCTCAGCCCCAGCATTTT.

This rearrangement joins TRBV7-8 to TRBJ2-7; 7 bases map to TRBD2. Germline V gives CDR1 SGHVS, CDR2 FQNEAQ. V dropped 5 bases and J dropped 2; count of bases not matched to a gene: 9. The CDR3 runs to 15 residues. DNA for the CDR3: TGTGCCAGCAGCCACTCTCCCGGGGGGACCTACGAGCAGTACTTC. As protein: CASSHSPGGTYEQYF.